In its sample, the clone carrying this TCR beta chain was seen many times. Antigen: not known. This sample is drawn from a study of breast tumors, draining lymph nodes, adjacent tissues. This CDR3 region has 16 residues. Trimming at V came to 7 bases and at J to 7 bases, leaving 18 bases not matched to a gene. Germline V CDR1 and CDR2: SGHRS, YFSETQ. TCRdb itself ran the multiplex PCR reads through MiXCR, one entry per CDR3 protein. The sample includes 200,000 to 300,000 distinct CDR3 sequences, 30% to 35% of them seen just once. Axillary draining lymph nodes of breast cancer patients supplied the node samples. Broader study findings: Data fit most tumor T cells coming from lymph node, expanding in tumor. Tumor repertoires ranked between lymph nodes and nontumor tissue in diversity, with V and J gene preferences. Luminal-like breast cancer showed significantly higher tumor–nontumor repertoire similarity than basal-like.

The clonotype comes from a female donor with breast cancer. Some clones in this sample may be carry-over from other donors' samples. What was sequenced was axillary lymph node tissue. The chain carries TRBV5-1 and TRBJ1-2, with 8 bases matching TRBD1. The CDR3 region has the DNA TGCGCCAGCCACGGACAGGGCGGTTCTGGTCTGTCTGGCTACACCTTC. Its translation is CASHGQGGSGLSGYTF.